This entry describes one T cell receptor beta chain. Its antigen is still unknown. Other DNA sequences in the same sample also yield this CDR3. This record belongs to a study of T cell responses to AZD1222 COVID-19 vaccine. This table comes from immunoSEQ multiplex PCR, and its TCRdb copy is limited to in-frame clones, with some not included. The table shows around 250,000 clones, with more than 85% occurring only once. Study-wide results and limits: No day 14 peak samples; only post-peak repertoires were characterized. Elevations in Spike-specific TCR breadth and depth followed administration of two AZD1222 doses.

Germline-derived CDR1 and CDR2 are SEHNR and FQNEAQ (reference sequence). With 3 bases removed from V and 1 base from J, the gap between germline ends came to 6 bases. The CDR3 loop spans 13 amino acids. The sequence was collected from an adult in good health. The chain has TRBV7-9 and TRBJ1-1; the D is unclear. The sequences come from peripheral blood, collected on day 0 of AZD1222 vaccination. CDR3 sequence reads: CASSFNRNTEAFF. Here the CDR3 DNA reads TGTGCCAGCAGCTTCAACAGGAACACTGAAGCTTTCTTT.